Below, 24 T cell receptor beta chains from the same sample are listed, as sequenced in a study of T cell responses to AZD1222 COVID-19 vaccine (dated by TCRdb to about 2021). In the paper's terms, the time point label means: baseline before first vaccination. Read against the paper, the sample's treatment or condition label means: meningococcal conjugate vaccine given as trial control. Library preparation used the immunoSEQ multiplex PCR assay. Not all clones reach the TCRdb copy of this immuneACCESS table, which keeps in-frame sequences only. Checked studies attribute under half of the gap to unresolved V genes and leave the rest unexplained. The sample table shows about 190,000 clones, and about 87% are seen once. The leading ten clones occupy approximately 2.5% of the sample. The material sequenced was peripheral blood, taken on day 0 of MenACWY control vaccination. All receptors come from an adult in good health.

The rearrangement joins TRBV7-2 to TRBJ2-5; D not certain. Trimming took 1 base from V and 1 from J, leaving 7 bases between them. This CDR3 is 14 amino acids long. Germline CDR1 reads SGHTA; CDR2 reads FQGNSA. CDR3 in amino acids: CASSLEGSQETQYF. In DNA form, the CDR3 reads TGTGCCAGCAGCTTAGAAGGCAGCCAAGAGACCCAGTACTTC.

This sequence joins TRBV28 and TRBJ1-5; D is unclear. Germline loops: CDR1 MDHEN, CDR2 SYDVKM. This CDR3 spans 15 amino acids. V shed 2 bases and J shed 0 bases, with 8 bases lying between them. CDR3 in DNA: TGTGCCAGCAGTTTAGGAGACGTTAGCAATCAGCCCCAGCATTTT. Its translation: CASSLGDVSNQPQHF.

The chain joins TRBV7-9 to TRBJ2-4; no definite D call. V was pared by 1 base and J by 5 bases, with 9 bases between. CDR1 and CDR2 (germline): SEHNR, FQNEAQ (reference sequence). CDR3 length: 14 amino acids. The CDR3 DNA sequence: TGTGCCAGCAGCTTAGAGGCAGCTCAAAACATTCAGTACTTC. It yields the protein CASSLEAAQNIQYF. The full variable domain, its missing parts supplied by reference TRBV7-9 and TRBJ2-4, is DTGVSQNPRHKITKRGQNVTFRCDPISEHNRLYWYRQTLGQGPEFLTYFQNEAQLEKSRLLSDRFSAERPKGSFSTLEIQRTEQGDSAMYLCASSLEAAQNIQYFGAGTRLSVL.

Notes on this clone: At one of its ends the junction is not consistent with the germline gene, which may arise from a read error. For the CDR3, the DNA is TGTGCCAGCAGCGACGGTATCTTC. Amino acids: CASSDGIF. The chain employs TRBV9 and TRBJ1-2; D is uncertain. Germline CDR1 is SGDLS and CDR2 is YYNGEE. CDR3 length: 8 residues.

The sample holds one count of this clone. The rearrangement joins TRBV30 to TRBJ1-1; no clear D. Deletions cut 6 bases from V and 0 bases from J, with 11 bases between. The CDR3 consists of 13 residues. Germline V lookup: CDR1 GTSNPN, CDR2 SVGIG (reference sequence). The CDR3 here is CACTRGVNTEAFF. The CDR3 DNA is TGTGCCTGTACCCGAGGCGTGAACACTGAAGCTTTCTTT.

This clone was seen once. The chain has TRBV19 and TRBJ2-5; 7 bases align to TRBD1. CDR1 is LNHDA, CDR2 SQIVND, per germline (reference sequence). V lost 5 bases to trimming and J lost 3 bases; unmatched junction nucleotides: 12. The CDR3 extends over 16 amino acids. In DNA form, the CDR3 reads TGTGCCAGTAGTGAGACAGGGTTAGTCTCGAAAGAGACCCAGTACTTC. It codes for CASSETGLVSKETQYF.

The J gene is TRBJ2-3, the V gene TRBV5-1; possibly TRBD2 for D (6 bases). Between the trimmed V and J ends, which lost 1 base and 4 bases, there was a span of 7 bases. From germline, CDR1 is SGHRS and CDR2 YFSETQ. The CDR3 loop spans 13 amino acids. The DNA of the CDR3 is TGCGCCAGCAGCTTGACGGGGGCAGATACGCAGTATTTT. Amino acid sequence: CASSLTGADTQYF.

The gene calls are TRBV5-1 and TRBJ1-2, with TRBD1 identical over 7 bases. The V gene end was trimmed by 1 base and the J gene end by 0 bases; junction bases not matched to a gene: 12. The V gene's germline CDR1 is SGHRS and CDR2 YFSETQ. The CDR3 runs to 18 residues. CDR3 sequence: CASSLKVPGDRANYGYTF. CDR3 in DNA: TGCGCCAGCAGCTTGAAGGTCCCGGGGGACAGAGCTAACTATGGCTACACCTTC.

This chain connects TRBV10-3 to TRBJ2-3; perhaps TRBD1 as D (5 bases). V dropped 2 bases and J dropped 2 bases, with 14 bases sitting between them. This CDR3 is 16 amino acids long. The V gene's germline CDR1 is ENHRY and CDR2 SYGVKD. CDR3 nucleotide sequence: TGTGCCATCAGTGAGGTATGGCAGGGCTCCACAGATACGCAGTATTTT. This sequence encodes CAISEVWQGSTDTQYF.

For this clone: In the same sample, other DNA sequences code for this CDR3. The chain is built from TRBV7-2 and TRBJ2-5; D is perhaps TRBD2 (6 bases). The CDR3 is made up of 13 amino acids. The ends were cut back, 1 base at V and 5 bases at J, with 8 bases in the middle. CDR1 and CDR2 from the germline V gene are SGHTA and FQGNSA. The CDR3 DNA reads as TGTGCCAGCAGCTTAGGGGGGAGGGAGACCCAGTACTTC. It codes for CASSLGGRETQYF.

The genes are TRBV19 and TRBJ2-3, with TRBD2 matching over 14 bases. V lost 9 bases to trimming and J lost 5 bases; unmatched junction nucleotides: 13. The CDR3 totals 17 residues. The germline V gene encodes CDR1 LNHDA and CDR2 SQIVND (reference sequence). CDR3 DNA sequence: TGTGCCAGCGCGGACAGGAGACTAGCGGGGGGGATAGATACGCAGTATTTT. Its protein product is CASADRRLAGGIDTQYF.

This rearrangement joins TRBV27 to TRBJ1-5; 9 bases are a match to TRBD1. The CDR3 length is 14 residues. V lost 4 bases to trimming and J lost 2 bases; unmatched junction nucleotides: 0. Germline V gene lookup returns CDR1 MNHEY and CDR2 SMNVEV (reference sequence). For the CDR3, the DNA is TGTGCCAGCAGTTGGACAGGGGGCAATCAGCCCCAGCATTTT. This gives the protein CASSWTGGNQPQHF.

This sequence joins TRBV5-5 and TRBJ1-1, with no clear D. This CDR3 contains 15 residues. Germline CDR1 is SGHKS and CDR2 is YYEKEE (reference sequence). V lost 1 base and J lost 0, with 10 bases in between. Written as DNA, the CDR3 is TGTGCCAGCAGCTTGTCCCCAATTATGAACACTGAAGCTTTCTTT. Its protein is CASSLSPIMNTEAFF.

V and J are TRBV9 and TRBJ2-1; no clear D gene. V lost 4 bases, J lost 0 bases, and 8 bases lay in between. This CDR3 has 14 residues. Germline V lookup: CDR1 SGDLS, CDR2 YYNGEE. CDR3 sequence reads: CASSPQSSYNEQFF. The CDR3 nucleotides read TGTGCCAGCAGCCCTCAGAGCTCCTACAATGAGCAGTTCTTC.

The CDR3 bases are TGTGCCTGGAGTTCGACAGGCCATACGCAGTATTTT. Translated, it gives CAWSSTGHTQYF. The chain uses TRBV30 and TRBJ2-3; the D gene is possibly TRBD1 (6 bases). Per the germline V gene, CDR1 is GTSNPN and CDR2 is SVGIG (reference sequence). V lost 2 bases and J 7 bases, leaving 10 bases between the germline ends. The CDR3 is made up of 12 amino acids.

This clone was seen just once. This rearrangement joins TRBV18 to TRBJ1-1; weak D call: TRBD1 (5 bases). Germline CDR1 KGHSH, CDR2 LQKENI. The CDR3 is made up of 13 amino acids. The germline V and J ends were trimmed by 3 bases and 6 bases, with 11 bases remaining between them. DNA for the CDR3: TGTGCCAGCTCACCCTCAGGGCTCTCTGAAGCTTTCTTT. Encoded protein: CASSPSGLSEAFF.

This chain joins TRBV3-1 (or the pseudogene TRBV3-2) and TRBJ2-2; no clear D. This CDR3 has 16 residues. V was clipped by 1 base and J by 2 bases, with 11 bases between them. Germline V gene lookup returns CDR1 LGHDT and CDR2 YNNKEL (reference sequence). CDR3 nucleotides: TGTGCCAGCAGCCAAGGCGGCCAGACCAACACCGGGGAGCTGTTTTTT. Translating gives CASSQGGQTNTGELFF.

The chain combines TRBV7-9 with TRBJ2-7; TRBD1 might be the D (6 bases). Germline V lookup: CDR1 SEHNR, CDR2 FQNEAQ (reference sequence). This CDR3 region has 14 residues. V was cut by 5 bases and J by 0 bases, with 11 bases left in between. CDR3 bases: TGTGCCAGCAGCCTGGGACAAATCTCCTACGAGCAGTACTTC. It encodes CASSLGQISYEQYF.

This clone has only a few counts. This chain uses TRBV5-1 with TRBJ2-7; D remains ambiguous. V lost 0 bases and J 0 bases, leaving 7 bases between the germline ends. Germline-derived CDR1 and CDR2 are SGHRS and YFSETQ. The CDR3 covers 14 residues. CDR3 sequence (DNA): TGCGCCAGCAGCTTGGACACCCCCTCCTACGAGCAGTACTTC. Residues: CASSLDTPSYEQYF.

This chain uses TRBV5-1 with TRBJ2-1; 12 nucleotides align to TRBD2. The V gene end was trimmed by 4 bases and the J gene end by 5 bases; junction bases not matched to a gene: 4. The length of the CDR3 is 15 residues. Germline loops: CDR1 SGHRS, CDR2 YFSETQ. The CDR3 here is CASSQRTSGNNEQFF. For the CDR3, the DNA is TGCGCCAGCAGCCAAAGGACTAGCGGGAACAATGAGCAGTTCTTC.

The chain uses TRBV19 and TRBJ2-5; tentative D call: TRBD1 (6 bases). The CDR3 loop spans 15 amino acids. V lost 1 base, J lost 4 bases, and 13 bases lay in between. CDR1 is LNHDA and CDR2 is SQIVND in the germline V gene (reference sequence). The CDR3 region has the DNA TGTGCCAGTAGTATAGGGGGGCGTAACGGAGAGACCCAGTACTTC. Translated, it gives CASSIGGRNGETQYF.

J is TRBJ2-1 and V is TRBV29-1, with 8 bases identical to TRBD2. Germline CDR1 SQVTM, CDR2 ANQGSEA. This CDR3 contains 13 residues. Unmatched junction bases numbered 8, after V lost 3 bases and J lost 10 bases. The CDR3 coding sequence is TGCAGCGTTGAGATGACTAGCGACTCCGAGCAGTTCTTC. As protein: CSVEMTSDSEQFF.

The chain uses TRBV28 and TRBJ2-7, with D tentatively TRBD2 (5 bases). V dropped 2 bases and J dropped 2 bases, with 10 bases sitting between them. Germline V gene lookup returns CDR1 MDHEN and CDR2 SYDVKM. CDR3 size: 14 residues. This CDR3 is CASSLAGGPYEQYF. CDR3 bases: TGTGCCAGCAGTTTAGCGGGCGGTCCCTACGAGCAGTACTTC.

V gene TRBV24-1 combines with J gene TRBJ2-2, with TRBD2 matching 10 bases. The V gene's germline CDR1 is KGHDR and CDR2 SFDVKD. The CDR3 totals 16 residues. V dropped 3 bases and J dropped 2; count of bases not matched to a gene: 2. CDR3 sequence: CATSDASGGNTGELFF. DNA of the CDR3: TGTGCCACCAGTGATGCTAGCGGGGGAAACACCGGGGAGCTGTTTTTT.